This TCR beta chain originates from a study of OX40 agonist ivuxolimab in advanced cancers. General study findings and limits: Fewer expanded clones were found on average in CD4+ than in CD8+ T cells. At doses 0.1 to 3.0 mg/kg, CD4+ and CD8+ clones expanded.

Regarding this clone: What it binds is not known.

The ends lost 3 bases at V and 5 bases at J; junction bases unmatched: 8. Germline loops: CDR1 LGHNA, CDR2 YSLEER. This CDR3 is built from 15 residues. Blood draws occurred at baseline, cycle 4 day 1, and cycle 7 day 1. Only in-frame clones appear in the TCRdb table, and some are missing; sequencing was by immunoSEQ multiplex PCR. The table has under 85,000 clones, around 94% seen once. The clonotype comes from an adult with an advanced solid tumor such as melanoma, head and neck, liver or kidney cancer. This chain connects TRBV4-3 to TRBJ2-3; 7 bases align to TRBD2. The input for sequencing was CD4+ or CD8+ T cells sorted from blood, taken in a trial of the OX40 agonist ivuxolimab. CDR3 nucleotides: TGCGCCAGCAGCCATCACGGGAGGAGGATAGATACGCAGTATTTT. Amino acids: CASSHHGRRIDTQYF.